These 5 T cell receptor beta chains were all obtained from the same sample, sequenced in a study of identical twins. MiXCR, run by TCRdb on the 5' RACE reads, gives a single entry per CDR3 protein. The sample carries approximately 210,000 distinct CDR3 sequences, 6.5% recorded once. The same specimen was also included in a second study, on T cells expressing NK-cell markers.

The sample comprised CD8+ T cells sorted from blood. The receptors derive from a woman younger than 30 in good health.

This clonotype was found a few times. V gene TRBV7-3 combines with J gene TRBJ2-7, with D perhaps given as TRBD1 or TRBD2 (6 bases each). V dropped 5 bases and J dropped 3 bases, with 17 bases sitting between them. The germline V gene encodes CDR1 SGHTA and CDR2 FQGTGA. The CDR3 contains 15 residues. The CDR3 protein is CASSEYGGPRYEQYF. CDR3 DNA sequence: TGTGCCAGCAGCGAATACGGGGGCCCCCGCTACGAGCAGTACTTC. The full variable domain, completed using reference TRBV7-3 and TRBJ2-7, is GAGVSQTPSNKVTEKGKYVELRCDPISGHTALYWYRQSLGQGPEFLIYFQGTGAADDSGLPNDRFFAVRPEGSVSTLKIQRTERGDSAVYLCASSEYGGPRYEQYFGPGTRLTVT.

Many counts were recorded for this clonotype. This chain connects TRBV20-1 to TRBJ2-7, with D hard to call. The length of the CDR3 is 12 residues. The germline V gene has CDR1 DFQATT and CDR2 SNEGSKA (reference sequence). Deletions cut 4 bases from V and 0 bases from J, with 7 bases between. CDR3 bases: TGCAGTGCTACTGACCGCTCCTACGAGCAGTACTTC. Its protein product is CSATDRSYEQYF.

This clonotype was found a few times. The chain recombines TRBV9 with TRBJ2-7; D is undetermined. Germline V lookup: CDR1 SGDLS, CDR2 YYNGEE. The ends were cut back, 0 bases at V and 2 bases at J, with 15 bases in the middle. The CDR3 runs to 16 residues. CDR3 bases: TGTGCCAGCAGCGTAGGAGAAAGGGCCGCAGCCTACGAGCAGTACTTC. Translation: CASSVGERAAAYEQYF.

The chain is built from TRBV19 and TRBJ2-1; 9 nucleotides match TRBD2. CDR1 and CDR2 (germline): LNHDA, SQIVND (reference sequence). The CDR3 runs 14 residues. The V segment lost 7 bases and the J segment 4 bases; nucleotides outside the gene matches: 5. The CDR3 is CASTTAGGYNEQFF. The DNA for the CDR3 is TGTGCCAGTACCACAGCGGGGGGTTACAATGAGCAGTTCTTC.

This clonotype was found a few times. This rearrangement joins TRBV9 to TRBJ1-2; weak D call: TRBD1 (5 bases). The CDR3 consists of 17 residues. Germline CDR1 SGDLS, CDR2 YYNGEE. Trimming cost V 4 bases and J 2 bases, with 21 bases left between them. The CDR3 DNA reads as TGTGCCAGCAGCTCCTCATTCCGGGACTCCCAAAACTATGGCTACACCTTC. It yields the protein CASSSSFRDSQNYGYTF.